This entry is about one T cell receptor (beta chain). This sample was taken from a study of blood T cell repertoires in COVID-19. On the study more broadly: COVID-19 samples from acute and convalescent phases originated in the United States, Italy and Spain. From T cells, B-cell-depleted T cells, or PBMCs came the material, which was cDNA or gDNA.

CDR1 LGHDT and CDR2 YNNKEL come from the germline V gene (reference sequence). V was trimmed by 4 bases and J by 8 bases, leaving 23 bases between them. The CDR3 extends over 16 amino acids. Sequencing used immunoSEQ multiplex PCR; TCRdb keeps in-frame clones, though not all of them. The table has about 75,000 clones, about four fifths seen once. The rearrangement links TRBV3-1 (or the pseudogene TRBV3-2) to TRBJ1-2, with D possibly TRBD1 on 5 matching bases. This TCR derives from a woman of 80 years or more with active or convalescent COVID-19. Source material: peripheral blood. In DNA, the CDR3 is TGTGCCAGCAGCCCCCTCGGGACTCCTGCAAGGTTCGGCTACACCTTC. Its translation: CASSPLGTPARFGYTF.